The 32 T cell receptor beta chains below were found in one sample sequenced in a study of blood T cell repertoires in COVID-19. Here immunoSEQ multiplex PCR was the method, and the copy in TCRdb shows in-frame clones only, minus some. The sample has tens of thousands of clones, about 70% seen once. Sample: peripheral blood. These receptors were collected from a woman of 80 years or more with acute or convalescent COVID-19.

CDR3 in DNA: TGTGCCAGCAGTGACTATGCGGGCCCGAGCACAGATACGCAGTATTTT. Residues: CASSDYAGPSTDTQYF. The rearrangement links TRBV6-4 to TRBJ2-3; possible D gene TRBD2, 5 bases. The CDR3 runs 16 residues. The V gene lost 1 base and the J gene lost 0 bases, with 11 bases spanning the gap. Per germline, CDR1 MRHNA and CDR2 SNTAGT.

V is TRBV7-8 and J is TRBJ1-5, with D maybe TRBD1 (5 bases). The CDR3 has 16 amino acids. Germline CDR1 is SGHVS and CDR2 is FQNEAQ. The V end lost 5 bases, the J end lost 3 bases, and 17 bases lay between the germline ends. In DNA, the CDR3 is TGTGCCAGCAGCCAAGGGCGAAGCAGGGCCAATCAGCCCCAGCATTTT. Translating it yields CASSQGRSRANQPQHF.

In this sample, this clone turned up a few times. The rearrangement links TRBV18 to TRBJ1-2; D gene unclear. The CDR3 totals 14 residues. Germline CDR1 reads KGHSH; CDR2 reads LQKENI. Trimming removed 2 bases at V and 7 bases at J, with 14 bases between. CDR3: CASSPGLEVGGYTF. CDR3 in DNA: TGTGCCAGCTCACCAGGATTGGAGGTGGGTGGCTACACCTTC.

The chain couples TRBV2 to TRBJ2-7, with D possibly being TRBD2 (5 bases). Between the trimmed V and J ends, which lost 6 bases and 6 bases, there was a span of 12 bases. The length of the CDR3 is 12 residues. Looked up from germline, CDR1 is SNHLY and CDR2 is FYNNEI. The CDR3 region is CASRNWGVEQYF. For the CDR3, the DNA is TGTGCCAGCAGAAACTGGGGAGTCGAGCAGTACTTC. The entire variable domain, with the rest obtained from reference TRBV2 and TRBJ2-7, is as follows: EPEVTQTPSHQVTQMGQEVILRCVPISNHLYFYWYRQILGQKVEFLVSFYNNEISEKSEIFDDQFSVERPDGSNFTLKIRSTKLEDSAMYFCASRNWGVEQYFGPGTRLTVT.

This sequence joins TRBV23-1 and TRBJ1-2; 7 nucleotides line up with TRBD1. TRBV23-1 is identified as an open reading frame with a role that is uncertain. The CDR3 contains 15 residues. After removal of 7 bases from V and 1 base from J, the junction contained 9 bases not matched to a gene. The CDR3 DNA follows: TGCGCCAGCAACCAGACAGGGCGACTTAACTATGGCTACACCTTC. It specifies CASNQTGRLNYGYTF.

V gene TRBV6-2 or TRBV6-3 combines with J gene TRBJ1-1; TRBD1 is a possible D gene (5 bases). Germline-derived CDR1 and CDR2 are MNHEY and SVGEGT. This CDR3 is built from 18 residues. Trimming took off 0 bases at V and 0 bases at J, with 17 bases between the two ends. Here the CDR3 reads CASSYSAGYGALNTEAFF. The CDR3 DNA reads as TGTGCCAGCAGTTACTCGGCGGGGTATGGGGCATTGAACACTGAAGCTTTCTTT.

The CDR3 here is CASRQSGNTIYF. CDR3 nucleotide sequence: TGTGCCAGCAGACAATCTGGAAACACCATATATTTT. The genes are TRBV12-3 or TRBV12-4 and TRBJ1-3; no firm D call. The CDR3 loop spans 12 amino acids. Trimming removed 6 bases at V and 1 base at J, with 4 bases between.

The CDR3 DNA reads TGTGCCAGCAGCCAAGGGACTAGCAGACAAGAGACCCAGTACTTC. Encoded protein: CASSQGTSRQETQYF. The chain combines TRBV7-3 with TRBJ2-5, with 9 bases aligning to TRBD2. Unmatched junction bases numbered 6, after V lost 5 bases and J lost 2 bases. This CDR3 is 15 amino acids long. Looked up from germline, CDR1 is SGHTA and CDR2 is FQGTGA.

The CDR3 bases are TGTGCCAGCAGTTCACCAGAGGGGGACACTGAAGCTTTCTTT. Amino acids: CASSSPEGDTEAFF. The chain employs TRBV6-5 and TRBJ1-1; a possible D gene is TRBD1 (6 bases). Looked up from germline, CDR1 is MNHEY and CDR2 is SVGAGI. V dropped 4 bases and J dropped 3 bases, with 12 bases sitting between them. The CDR3 covers 14 residues.

V and J are TRBV2 and TRBJ1-2; no clear D. Trimming pared 4 bases from V and 0 bases from J, leaving 15 bases between. Germline CDR1 is SNHLY and CDR2 is FYNNEI. The CDR3 consists of 16 residues. This CDR3 reads CASSAQAGLANYGYTF. DNA of the CDR3: TGTGCCAGCAGTGCGCAGGCGGGTCTAGCTAACTATGGCTACACCTTC.

The gene calls are TRBV7-9 and TRBJ1-1; 8 bases agree with TRBD1. Germline V lookup: CDR1 SEHNR, CDR2 FQNEAQ (reference sequence). The V segment lost 5 bases and the J segment 2 bases; nucleotides outside the gene matches: 4. The CDR3 is 14 amino acids. This CDR3 is CASSPRGLNTEAFF. For the CDR3, the DNA is TGTGCCAGCAGCCCCAGGGGGCTAAACACTGAAGCTTTCTTT.

The CDR3 here is CASSLAVGGGNEQFF. CDR3 sequence (DNA): TGTGCCAGCAGTTTAGCGGTTGGAGGTGGCAATGAGCAGTTCTTC. This sequence joins TRBV27 and TRBJ2-1; D possibly corresponds to TRBD2 (5 bases). The V end was cut by 2 bases, the J end by 6 bases, with 14 bases between. Germline V gives CDR1 MNHEY, CDR2 SMNVEV (reference sequence). The CDR3 is made up of 15 amino acids.

In this sample, this clone turned up once. This chain joins TRBV7-9 and TRBJ2-2, with 11 bases that match TRBD2. The CDR3 has 16 residues. CDR1 is SEHNR and CDR2 is FQNEAQ in the germline V gene (reference sequence). The V and J ends lost 4 bases and 0 bases, in that order; junction bases with no gene match: 1. For the CDR3, the DNA is TGTGCCAGCAGCTCGGGACTAGCGGCGAACACCGGGGAGCTGTTTTTT. Translated: CASSSGLAANTGELFF.

CDR3 protein: CASSPTRGETQYF. CDR3 sequence (DNA): TGTGCCAGCAGCCCCACCCGGGGGGAGACCCAGTACTTC. This chain uses TRBV27 with TRBJ2-5, with D possibly being TRBD2 (6 bases). CDR1 is MNHEY, CDR2 SMNVEV, per germline (reference sequence). The CDR3 spans 13 residues. V lost 6 bases and J 5 bases, leaving 13 bases between the germline ends.

The J gene is TRBJ1-1, the V gene TRBV27; 8 nucleotides match TRBD1. With V trimmed by 4 bases and J by 0 bases, 7 bases remained unmatched. The CDR3 runs to 16 residues. CDR1 is MNHEY and CDR2 is SMNVEV in the germline V gene (reference sequence). The CDR3: CASSSYRTGMNTEAFF. CDR3 DNA sequence: TGTGCCAGCAGTTCCTACCGGACAGGGATGAACACTGAAGCTTTCTTT.

V and J are TRBV6-2 or TRBV6-3 and TRBJ1-5; 11 bases are shared with TRBD1. The CDR3 is 19 residues long. In germline, CDR1 is MNHEY, CDR2 SVGEGT. With V trimmed by 0 bases and J by 2 bases, 9 bases remained unmatched. The DNA of the CDR3 is TGTGCCAGCAGTTACTCTCTTGGACAGGGGGCGGGGGGCAATCAGCCCCAGCATTTT. Protein sequence: CASSYSLGQGAGGNQPQHF.

This clone was seen a single time. The CDR3 region has the DNA TGTGCCAGCAGCTCCCAGACGACAGGGTATGGCTACACCTTC. This translates into CASSSQTTGYGYTF. The chain employs TRBV11-2 and TRBJ1-2, with 7 bases lining up with TRBD1. Germline values: CDR1 SGHAT, CDR2 FQNNGV. The CDR3 sequence is 14 residues long. Trimming at V came to 4 bases and at J to 5 bases, leaving 7 bases not matched to a gene.

As concerns this clone: In the same sample, other DNA sequences code for this CDR3. J is TRBJ1-1 and V is TRBV6-5, with D possibly TRBD1 on 5 matching bases. Germline V lookup: CDR1 MNHEY, CDR2 SVGAGI. The V end lost 8 bases, the J end lost 4 bases, and 14 bases lay between the germline ends. The CDR3 has 13 amino acids. CDR3 amino acids: CASRGGSSTEAFF. In DNA form, the CDR3 reads TGTGCCAGCCGGGGGGGTTCTTCCACTGAAGCTTTCTTT.

This clone was seen repeatedly, ten times or more. This chain connects TRBV5-8 to TRBJ2-1; a weak D match, TRBD1 (5 bases). The V end lost 1 base, the J end lost 9 bases, and 20 bases lay between the germline ends. The germline V gene has CDR1 SGHTS and CDR2 YDEGEE. The CDR3 sequence is 16 residues long. The CDR3, as DNA: TGTGCCAGCAGCTTGACGGGCATCTTAGGGGTCGGTGAGCAGTTCTTC. Its protein product is CASSLTGILGVGEQFF. The variable domain in full, with the rest retrieved from reference TRBV5-8 and TRBJ2-1, is EAGVTQSPTHLIKTRGQQATLRCSPISGHTSVYWYQQALGLGLQFLLWYDEGEERNRGNFPPRFSGRQFPNYSSELNVNALELEDSALYLCASSLTGILGVGEQFFGPGTRLTVL.

The chain couples TRBV5-1 to TRBJ1-4; D not certain. The CDR3 runs 14 residues. Germline V gene data show CDR1 as SGHRS and CDR2 as YFSETQ. V lost 0 bases and J 7 bases, leaving 10 bases between the germline ends. The CDR3 nucleotides read TGCGCCAGCAGCTTGGATCCCGTCGGTGAAAAACTGTTTTTT. This encodes CASSLDPVGEKLFF.

The chain recombines TRBV6-5 with TRBJ2-5; tentatively, D is TRBD1 (5 bases). Germline V gene sequence: CDR1 MNHEY, CDR2 SVGAGI. Trimming took 11 bases from V and 5 from J, leaving 24 bases between them. The CDR3 runs 15 residues. CDR3 nucleotides: TGTGCCGCAGGGTTACAGCCTACGGAGTGGGAGACCCAGTACTTC. Its translation is CAAGLQPTEWETQYF.

J is TRBJ2-7 and V is TRBV2; 8 bases map to TRBD2. Germline V gene sequence: CDR1 SNHLY, CDR2 FYNNEI. This CDR3 spans 14 amino acids. V shed 6 bases, J shed 5 bases, and the junction held 9 bases outside the gene matches. The CDR3 DNA reads TGTGCCAGCAGGCCGAGGACTAGCATCGACGAGCAGTACTTC. Encoded protein: CASRPRTSIDEQYF.

The chain employs TRBV12-3 or TRBV12-4 and TRBJ2-3; tentatively, D is TRBD2 (5 bases). The CDR3 has 13 residues. Trimming took off 6 bases at V and 1 base at J, with 8 bases between the two ends. The DNA for the CDR3 is TGTGCCAGCAGAGGAGCGGGCACAGATACGCAGTATTTT. Translating gives CASRGAGTDTQYF.

The chain combines TRBV7-9 with TRBJ1-3, with 9 bases fitting TRBD1. The CDR3 length is 19 residues. The germline V gene encodes CDR1 SEHNR and CDR2 FQNEAQ (reference sequence). The junction had 9 bases not matched to a gene; V was cut back by 0 bases and J by 0 bases. This CDR3 reads CASSLAGTGFYASGNTIYF. CDR3 DNA: TGTGCCAGCAGCTTAGCCGGGACAGGGTTTTACGCCTCTGGAAACACCATATATTTT.

This rearrangement joins TRBV6-5 to TRBJ2-1, with TRBD2 matching over 9 bases. CDR1 is MNHEY, CDR2 SVGAGI, per germline. The length of the CDR3 is 13 residues. J lost 8 bases, V lost 6 bases, and 5 bases had no gene match. The CDR3, as DNA: TGTGCCAGCAGGACTAGCGGTTCCCATGAGCAGTTCTTC. Amino acids: CASRTSGSHEQFF.

The chain carries TRBV19 and TRBJ2-7, with D perhaps TRBD1 (6 bases). V was shortened by 5 bases and J by 5 bases, with 10 bases between the two germline ends. The CDR3 consists of 12 residues. Looked up from germline, CDR1 is LNHDA and CDR2 is SQIVND (reference sequence). CDR3 loop: CASSANRDEQYF. In nucleotides, the CDR3 is TGTGCCAGTAGTGCTAACAGGGACGAGCAGTACTTC.

This clone was seen just once. J is TRBJ2-3 and V is TRBV29-1; 12 bases line up with TRBD2. V gave up 6 bases and J gave up 5 bases; unmatched junction bases: 6. Looked up from germline, CDR1 is SQVTM and CDR2 is ANQGSEA. The CDR3 loop spans 14 amino acids. Here the CDR3 reads CSVAKGLAGDTQYF. CDR3 DNA sequence: TGCAGCGTAGCTAAGGGACTAGCGGGAGATACGCAGTATTTT.

The chain employs TRBV6-5 and TRBJ2-1, with D uncertain. Per the germline V gene, CDR1 is MNHEY and CDR2 is SVGAGI. CDR3 length: 13 amino acids. The V gene lost 2 bases and the J gene lost 5 bases, with 7 bases spanning the gap. The CDR3 bases are TGTGCCAGCAGTTACAACAGTAACAATGAGCAGTTCTTC. It is translated as CASSYNSNNEQFF.

This chain uses TRBV5-5 with TRBJ2-1, with 7 positions matching TRBD1. Germline V CDR1 and CDR2: SGHKS, YYEKEE (reference sequence). The ends lost 4 bases at V and 4 bases at J; junction bases unmatched: 8. The CDR3 consists of 15 residues. In DNA, the CDR3 is TGTGCCAGCAGCCGCGGACAGGAAACTTACAATGAGCAGTTCTTC. This gives the protein CASSRGQETYNEQFF.

The chain couples TRBV6-2 or TRBV6-3 to TRBJ2-1; D perhaps matches TRBD1 (6 bases). This CDR3 has 15 residues. Germline-derived CDR1 and CDR2 are MNHEY and SVGEGT. Trimming stripped 5 bases from V and 4 bases from J, with 15 bases between. CDR3 bases: TGTGCCAGCAGTCTACAGGGTACAGTTTACAATGAGCAGTTCTTC. Translated: CASSLQGTVYNEQFF.

The genes are TRBV28 and TRBJ1-2; no clear D. This CDR3 is built from 11 residues. CDR1 is MDHEN, CDR2 SYDVKM, per germline. V lost 6 bases to trimming and J lost 1 base, with 3 bases between them. This chain's CDR3 is CASSINYGYTF. The CDR3 nucleotides read TGTGCCAGCAGCATTAACTATGGCTACACCTTC.

The gene calls are TRBV28 and TRBJ1-1; D is possibly TRBD1 (5 bases). Germline V lookup: CDR1 MDHEN, CDR2 SYDVKM. The CDR3 runs 17 residues. Trimming shortened V by 1 base and J by 0 bases, and 15 bases separated the two germline ends. As DNA, the CDR3 is TGTGCCAGCAGTTTATTCGGCGGGGCAGGCCTGAACACTGAAGCTTTCTTT. This gives the protein CASSLFGGAGLNTEAFF.